The clone carrying this T cell receptor (beta chain) was counted between two and nine times. Its specificity is unknown. A much larger clone differs from this one at a single base, so this may be a read error. This record belongs to a study of metastatic and nonmetastatic thyroid tumors. Study results and caveats: According to reports, the diversity of TCR beta was significantly higher in malignant thyroid tumors than in benign nodules, and this held in both blood and tumor samples.

MiXCR re-clonotyped the PCR reads for TCRdb. Of about 48,000 clones in the sample, approximately 24% were seen once. Germline V lookup: CDR1 MNHEY, CDR2 SMNVEV (reference sequence). The CDR3 totals 13 residues. The ends were cut back, 8 bases at V and 3 bases at J, with 13 bases in the middle. Thyroid surgery was performed in patients who had received no treatment beforehand. The chain combines TRBV27 with TRBJ1-2, with D unclear. The origin of this receptor is a male donor with papillary thyroid cancer or a benign thyroid nodule (not recorded which). Some clones in this sample may be carry-over from other donors' samples. The sequenced material came from blood. The CDR3 region has the DNA TGTGCCAGCGGTCCAGACGTCTACTATGGCTACACCTTC. It specifies CASGPDVYYGYTF.